This TCR beta chain was identified during a study of cytomegalovirus exposure and HLA in healthy donors. Germline V lookup: CDR1 SNHLY, CDR2 FYNNEI. The length of the CDR3 is 16 residues. The V gene end was trimmed by 4 bases and the J gene end by 0 bases; junction bases not matched to a gene: 5. Primers for the PCR totalled 60 Vbeta and 13 Jbeta. Profiling relied on immunoSEQ multiplex PCR, and the TCRdb table lists in-frame clones only, not all of them. The sample includes some 92,000 clones, about four fifths of them seen just once. This clone was found once. The rearrangement joins TRBV2 to TRBJ2-1, with TRBD2 matching 8 bases. Material for sequencing was PBMCs. The clonotype was recovered from a man aged 18 to 35 in good health and CMV-seropositive. In DNA, the CDR3 is TGTGCCAGCAGTGCCTCGAGCGGGGGCTCCTACAATGAGCAGTTCTTC. This gives the protein CASSASSGGSYNEQFF.